What follows describes a single T cell receptor (beta chain). The antigen remains undetermined. The source of the sample is a study of cytotoxic CD8 clonotypes in ibrutinib-treated CLL. Study summary: Some 25 partial and 2 complete responses; at median approximately 68 months, around 14 remitted, roughly 12 progressed.

Assay: immunoSEQ multiplex PCR; the TCRdb copy retains only in-frame clones and omits some. The sample holds approximately 350,000 clones, over 55% seen once. As input for TCR beta libraries, roughly 2.1 micrograms of genomic DNA came from cryopreserved PBMCs. Study-wide results and limits: Few clonotypes were public, and these shrank or held steady under treatment.

Sequences were derived from PBMCs, sampled after 36 months of ibrutinib treatment. This clonotype was sampled from a human donor with chronic lymphocytic leukemia.

The CDR3 sequence: CASSQTGLAGVTGELFF. The DNA of the CDR3 is TGCGCCAGCAGCCAAACGGGACTAGCGGGGGTCACCGGGGAGCTGTTTTTT. The gene calls are TRBV4-3 and TRBJ2-2; 14 nucleotides match TRBD2. Germline loops: CDR1 LGHNA, CDR2 YSLEER. The CDR3 covers 17 residues. V was clipped by 2 bases and J by 4 bases; unmatched bases: 3.